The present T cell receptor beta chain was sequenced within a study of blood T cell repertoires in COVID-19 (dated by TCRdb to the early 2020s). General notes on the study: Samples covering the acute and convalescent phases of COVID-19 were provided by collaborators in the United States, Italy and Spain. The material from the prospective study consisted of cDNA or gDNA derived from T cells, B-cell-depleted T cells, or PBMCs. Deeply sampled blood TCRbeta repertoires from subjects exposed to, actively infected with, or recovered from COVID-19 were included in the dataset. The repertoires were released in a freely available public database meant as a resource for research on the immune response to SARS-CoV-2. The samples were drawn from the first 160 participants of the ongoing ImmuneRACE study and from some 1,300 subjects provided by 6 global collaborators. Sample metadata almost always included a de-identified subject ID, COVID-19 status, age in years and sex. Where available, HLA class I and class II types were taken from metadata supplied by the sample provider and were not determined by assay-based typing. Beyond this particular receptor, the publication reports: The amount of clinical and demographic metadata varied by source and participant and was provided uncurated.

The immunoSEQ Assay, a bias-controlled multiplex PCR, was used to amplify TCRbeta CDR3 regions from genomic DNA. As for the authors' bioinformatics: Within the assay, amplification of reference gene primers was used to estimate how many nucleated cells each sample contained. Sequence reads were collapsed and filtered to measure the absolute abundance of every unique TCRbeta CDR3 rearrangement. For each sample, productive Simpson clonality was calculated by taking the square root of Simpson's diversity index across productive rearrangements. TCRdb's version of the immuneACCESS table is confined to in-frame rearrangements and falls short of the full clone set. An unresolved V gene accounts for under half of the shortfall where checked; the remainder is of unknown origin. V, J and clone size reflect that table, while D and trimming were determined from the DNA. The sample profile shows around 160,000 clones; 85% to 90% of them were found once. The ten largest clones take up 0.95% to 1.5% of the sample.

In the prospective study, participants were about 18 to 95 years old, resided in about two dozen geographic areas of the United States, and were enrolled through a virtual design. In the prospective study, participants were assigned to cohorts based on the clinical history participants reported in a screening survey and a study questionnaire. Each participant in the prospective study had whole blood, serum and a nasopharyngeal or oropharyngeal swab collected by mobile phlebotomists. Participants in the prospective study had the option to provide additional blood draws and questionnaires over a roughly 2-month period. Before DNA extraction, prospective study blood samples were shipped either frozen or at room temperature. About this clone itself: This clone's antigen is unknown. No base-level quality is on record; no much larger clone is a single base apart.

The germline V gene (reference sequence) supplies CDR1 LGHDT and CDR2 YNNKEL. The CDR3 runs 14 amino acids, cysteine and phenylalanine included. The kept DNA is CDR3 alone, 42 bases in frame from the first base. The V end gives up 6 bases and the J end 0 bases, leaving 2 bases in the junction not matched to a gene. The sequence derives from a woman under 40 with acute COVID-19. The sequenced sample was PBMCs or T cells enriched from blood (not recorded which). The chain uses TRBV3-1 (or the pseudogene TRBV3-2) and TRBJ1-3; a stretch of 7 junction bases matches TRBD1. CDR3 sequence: CASRTGLSGNTIYF. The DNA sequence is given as TGTGCCAGCAGGACAGGGCTCTCTGGAAACACCATATATTTT.